This T cell receptor (beta chain) is from a study of blood T cell repertoires in COVID-19. About the research overall: Samples taken during acute and convalescent COVID-19 were collected in the United States, Italy and Spain.

In the original processing: How many nucleated cells were present was estimated from reference gene primer amplification. TCRdb keeps only in-frame clones here, not all; method: immunoSEQ multiplex PCR. For V, J and clone size, that table is used; D and trimming come from the DNA. The top ten hold roughly 13% of the sample, which has about 220,000 clones, 65% to 85% seen once. J gave up 4 bases and V 5 bases, and 9 bases lay outside the gene matches. The germline gives CDR1 MNHEY, CDR2 SMNVEV (reference sequence). The length of the CDR3 is 15 residues. The V call is TRBV27, the J call TRBJ2-7; 9 nucleotides align to TRBD1. The source is a human donor in a cohort sampled during active COVID-19. The sequencing sample was made of peripheral blood. The CDR3 sequence: CASSARDRVHYEQYF. The DNA for the CDR3 is TGTGCCAGCAGTGCGCGGGACAGGGTACATTACGAGCAGTACTTC.